This T cell receptor beta chain stems from a study of response to subunit inactivated influenza vaccine. A single record per CDR3 protein comes from TCRdb applying MiXCR to the RT-PCR reads. Among around 490,000 distinct CDR3 sequences listed, approximately 7.7% were seen once. This clonotype was seen more than once but under ten times. The CDR3 runs to 13 residues. J lost 4 bases, V lost 6 bases, and 3 bases had no gene match. Looked up from germline, CDR1 is MNHNS and CDR2 is SASEGT. The chain carries TRBV6-1 and TRBJ1-2; 9 positions agree with TRBD1. The source is a man in his fifties or sixties who received an inactivated influenza vaccine. The sequencing here drew on PBMCs from blood, taken less than 30 months after vaccination. CDR3 in DNA: TGTGCCAGCAGGCGGGGACAGGGCTATGGCTACACCTTC. It codes for CASRRGQGYGYTF.